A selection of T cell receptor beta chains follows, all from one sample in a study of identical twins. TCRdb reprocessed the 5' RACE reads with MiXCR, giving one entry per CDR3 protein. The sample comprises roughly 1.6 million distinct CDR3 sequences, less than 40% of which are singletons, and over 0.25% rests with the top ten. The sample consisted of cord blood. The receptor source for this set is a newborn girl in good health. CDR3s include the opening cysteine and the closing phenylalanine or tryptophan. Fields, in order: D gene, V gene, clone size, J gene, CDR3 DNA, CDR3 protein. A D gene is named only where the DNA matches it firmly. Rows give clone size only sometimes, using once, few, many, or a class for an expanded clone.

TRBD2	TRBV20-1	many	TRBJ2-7	TGCAGTGCTAGTAGCGGGAGGGCCTACGAGCAGTACTTC	CSASSGRAYEQYF
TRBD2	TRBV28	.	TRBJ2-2	TGTGCCAGCAGTTTCTCTAGCGGGAGTGGTGGCGGGGAGCTGTTTTTT	CASSFSSGSGGGELFF
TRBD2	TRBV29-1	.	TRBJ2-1	TGCAGCGTGTTAGCGGGTGGTTACCACAATGAGCAGTTCTTC	CSVLAGGYHNEQFF
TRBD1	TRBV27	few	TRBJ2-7	TGTGCCAGCAGTTTATGGCCCTCCGGGACAGGGGGCTCCTACGAGCAGTACTTC	CASSLWPSGTGGSYEQYF
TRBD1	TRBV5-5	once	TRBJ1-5	TGTGCCAGCAGCTTGGTAGGCAGGGGGCGCAATCAGCCCCAGCATTTT	CASSLVGRGRNQPQHF
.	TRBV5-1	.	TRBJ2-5	TGCGCCAGCACGGATGTGGGGACCCAGTACTTC	CASTDVGTQYF
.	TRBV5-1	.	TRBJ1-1	TGCGCCAGCACGTTGGACAGCTTATCCACTGAAGCTTTCTTT	CASTLDSLSTEAFF
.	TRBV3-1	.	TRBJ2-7	TGTGCCAGCAGCTTTGACAGGCGGGGATACAATGAGCAGTACTTC	CASSFDRRGYNEQYF
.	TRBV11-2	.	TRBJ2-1	TGTGCCAGCAGCGCGTTAGGGGGGGGCCTGTCCTACAATGAGCAGTTCTTC	CASSALGGGLSYNEQFF
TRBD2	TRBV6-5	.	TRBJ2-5	TGTGCCAGCTTTTTAGCGGGGTCCGGGACCCAGTACTTC	CASFLAGSGTQYF
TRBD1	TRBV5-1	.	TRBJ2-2	TGCGCCAGCAGCCATGGACAGGGGGACACCGGGGAGCTGTTTTTT	CASSHGQGDTGELFF
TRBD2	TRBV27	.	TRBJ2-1	TGTGCCCCCGGGGCTAGCGGACACAATGAGCAGTTCTTC	CAPGASGHNEQFF
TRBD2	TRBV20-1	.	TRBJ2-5	TGCAGTGCTAGGCTGACTAGCGGGGGGGAGACCCAGTACTTC	CSARLTSGGETQYF
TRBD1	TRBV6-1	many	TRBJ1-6	TGTGCCAGCAGTCTAGGACAGGGAGGGAATTCACCCCTCCACTTT	CASSLGQGGNSPLHF
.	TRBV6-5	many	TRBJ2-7	TGTGCCAGCAGTTACACCCGGGGTTACGAGCAGTACTTC	CASSYTRGYEQYF
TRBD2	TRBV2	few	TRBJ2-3	TGTGCCAGCACTAGCGGGGGGGCTCCGACAGATACGCAGTATTTT	CASTSGGAPTDTQYF
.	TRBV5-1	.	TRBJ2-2	TGCGCCAGCACCTGGGGGGCCGGGGAGCTGTTTTTT	CASTWGAGELFF
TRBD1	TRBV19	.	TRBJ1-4	TGTGCCAGTAGGGGTACCGGGACAGATGAAAAACTGTTTTTT	CASRGTGTDEKLFF
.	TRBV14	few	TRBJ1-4	TGTGCCAGCAGCCAAGGAGGTGGACAGAATGAAAAACTCTTTTTT	CASSQGGGQNEKLFF
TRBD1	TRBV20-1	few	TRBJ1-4	TGCAGTGCTGCAGCAGGGGGAGGAAAACTGTTTTTT	CSAAAGGGKLFF
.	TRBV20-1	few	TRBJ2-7	TGCAGTGCTAGATGGGACCGACTTCCCTACGAGCAGTACTTC	CSARWDRLPYEQYF
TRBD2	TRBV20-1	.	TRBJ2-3	TGCAGTGCTAGAAGGACTAGCGGGAAGCGCACAGATACGCAGTATTTT	CSARRTSGKRTDTQYF
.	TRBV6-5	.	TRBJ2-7	TGTGCCAGCGGGCAGCGGAGCTCCTACAATGAGCAGTACTTC	CASGQRSSYNEQYF
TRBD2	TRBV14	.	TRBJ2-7	TGTGCCAGCAGCCCAGGAGCGGGAACCTACAATGAGCAGTACTTC	CASSPGAGTYNEQYF
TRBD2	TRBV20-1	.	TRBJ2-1	TGCAGTGCTAGAGATAACAGCGGGAGGGCCAAGTCGAAGAATGAGCAGTTCTTC	CSARDNSGRAKSKNEQFF
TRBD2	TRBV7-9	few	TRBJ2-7	TGTGCCAGCAGCTTACCCCCTCTAGCGGGTTCCTACTACGAGCAGTACTTC	CASSLPPLAGSYYEQYF
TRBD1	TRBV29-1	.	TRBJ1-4	TGCAGCGCCGGACAGGGTTTAAGAGAAAAACTGTTTTTT	CSAGQGLREKLFF
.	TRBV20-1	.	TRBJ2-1	TGCAGTGCTAGAGAGATAGAGACAGGTAGCTCCTACAATGAGCAGTTCTTC	CSAREIETGSSYNEQFF
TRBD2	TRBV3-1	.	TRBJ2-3	TGTGCCAGCAGCCTAGAAAATAGGGGACTAGCGGGAACAGATACGCAGTATTTT	CASSLENRGLAGTDTQYF
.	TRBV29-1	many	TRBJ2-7	TGCAGCGTTGTACTAGCCCCCTACGAGCAGTACTTC	CSVVLAPYEQYF
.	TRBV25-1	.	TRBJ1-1	TGTGCCAGCAGTAGATACACTGAAGCTTTCTTT	CASSRYTEAFF
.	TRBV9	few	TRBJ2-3	TGTGCCAGCAGCCAACAGCCGAGACTAGGAGCAGATACGCAGTATTTT	CASSQQPRLGADTQYF
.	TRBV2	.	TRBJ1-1	TGTGCCAGCAGTGAAGACCCCAGACACACTGAAGCTTTCTTT	CASSEDPRHTEAFF
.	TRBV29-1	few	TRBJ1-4	TGCAGCGGGGGAGTCGGGAGAGAAAAACTGTTTTTT	CSGGVGREKLFF
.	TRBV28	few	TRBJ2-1	TGTGCCAGCAGTTTAGCTCGGCAGGGCCTCAGCTACAATGAGCAGTTCTTC	CASSLARQGLSYNEQFF
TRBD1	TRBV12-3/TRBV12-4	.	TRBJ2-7	TGTGCCAGCAGTTGGGGGGACAGGGGCTACGAGCAGTACTTC	CASSWGDRGYEQYF
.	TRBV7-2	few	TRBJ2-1	TGTGCCAGCAGCCCCCAACTAGGTTTCGGGAATGAGCAGTTCTTC	CASSPQLGFGNEQFF
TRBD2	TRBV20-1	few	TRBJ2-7	TGCAGTGCTAGACACAGCGGGAGCTCCTACAATGAGCAGTACTTC	CSARHSGSSYNEQYF
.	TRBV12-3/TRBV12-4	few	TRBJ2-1	TGTGCCAGCAGATTACGTGGGAGTAAGTTCTTC	CASRLRGSKFF
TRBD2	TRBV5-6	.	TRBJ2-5	TGTGCCAGCAGCTTTCTGACTAGCGGGGGGGTGAGGCAGTACTTC	CASSFLTSGGVRQYF
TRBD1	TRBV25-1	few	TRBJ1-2	TGTGCCAGCAGTGTGGGAGGACAGGGGGCTGGAGGCTACACCTTC	CASSVGGQGAGGYTF
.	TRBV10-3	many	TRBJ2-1	TGTGCCATCAGAGAGGGTCGGGGGACGGGGAATGAGCAGTTCTTC	CAIREGRGTGNEQFF
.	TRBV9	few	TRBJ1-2	TGTGCCAGCAGCGTAGGTCCGGCTGGCTACACCTTC	CASSVGPAGYTF
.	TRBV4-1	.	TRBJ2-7	TGCGCCAGCAGCCATGTTAGACTGAGCTCCTACAATGAGCAGTACTTC	CASSHVRLSSYNEQYF
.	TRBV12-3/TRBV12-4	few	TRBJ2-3	TGTGCCAGCAGTTTAGGAGAGCTGCTTGTTACGCAGTATTTT	CASSLGELLVTQYF
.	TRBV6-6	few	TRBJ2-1	TGTGCCAGCAGTTACACCGTAAGACTAGGGCGCAATGAGCAGTTCTTC	CASSYTVRLGRNEQFF
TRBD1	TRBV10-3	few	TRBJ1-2	TGTGCCATCAACCCAGGGGGCCATGGCTACACCTTC	CAINPGGHGYTF
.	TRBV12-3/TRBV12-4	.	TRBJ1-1	TGTGCCAGCAGTTTGCGGGCAGGGCGCACTGAAGCTTTCTTT	CASSLRAGRTEAFF
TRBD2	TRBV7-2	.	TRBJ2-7	TGTGCCAGCAGCTTATGGGGGACTAGCGGGTACTTC	CASSLWGTSGYF
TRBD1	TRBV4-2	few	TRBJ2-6	TGTGCCAGCAGCCAAGATAACAGGGGCCTCTCTGGGGCCAACGTCCTGACTTTC	CASSQDNRGLSGANVLTF